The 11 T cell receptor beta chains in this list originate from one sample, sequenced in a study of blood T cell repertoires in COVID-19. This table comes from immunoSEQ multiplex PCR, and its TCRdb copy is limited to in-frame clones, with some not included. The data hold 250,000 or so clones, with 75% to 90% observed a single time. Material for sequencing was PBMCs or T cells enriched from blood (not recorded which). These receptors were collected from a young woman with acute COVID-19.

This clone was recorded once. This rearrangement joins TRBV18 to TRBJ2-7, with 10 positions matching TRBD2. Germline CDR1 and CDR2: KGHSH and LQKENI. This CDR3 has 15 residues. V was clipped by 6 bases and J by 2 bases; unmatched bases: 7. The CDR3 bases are TGTGCCAGCTCCCGAGGACTAGCGGATACCTACGAGCAGTACTTC. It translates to CASSRGLADTYEQYF.

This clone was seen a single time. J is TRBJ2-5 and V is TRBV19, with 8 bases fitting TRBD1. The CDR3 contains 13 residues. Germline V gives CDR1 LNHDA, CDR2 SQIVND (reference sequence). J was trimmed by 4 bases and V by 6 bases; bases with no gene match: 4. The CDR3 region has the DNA TGTGCCAGTAGAAGGACAGGGACAGAGACCCAGTACTTC. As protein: CASRRTGTETQYF.

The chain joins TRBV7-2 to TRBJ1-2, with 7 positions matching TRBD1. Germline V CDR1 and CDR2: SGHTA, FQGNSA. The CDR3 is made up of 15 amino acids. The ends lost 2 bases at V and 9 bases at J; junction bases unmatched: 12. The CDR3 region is CASSLYLKGAVSYTF. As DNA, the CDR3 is TGTGCCAGCAGCTTATATCTTAAGGGGGCCGTTAGCTACACCTTC.

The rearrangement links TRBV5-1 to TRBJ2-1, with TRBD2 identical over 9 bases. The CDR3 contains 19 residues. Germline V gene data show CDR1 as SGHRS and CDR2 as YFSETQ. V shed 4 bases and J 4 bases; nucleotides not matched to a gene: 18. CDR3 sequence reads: CASSPSPVLAGDGYNEQFF. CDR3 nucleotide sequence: TGCGCCAGCAGCCCGTCCCCAGTATTAGCGGGAGATGGGTACAATGAGCAGTTCTTC.

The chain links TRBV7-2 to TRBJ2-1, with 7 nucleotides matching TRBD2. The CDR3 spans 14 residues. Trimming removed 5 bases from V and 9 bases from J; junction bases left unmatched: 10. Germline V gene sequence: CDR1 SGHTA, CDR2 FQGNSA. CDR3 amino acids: CASSPRTSIGEQFF. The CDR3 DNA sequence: TGTGCCAGCAGCCCGAGGACTAGTATAGGTGAGCAGTTCTTC. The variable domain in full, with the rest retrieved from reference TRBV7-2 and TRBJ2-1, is GAGVSQSPSNKVTEKGKDVELRCDPISGHTALYWYRQSLGQGLEFLIYFQGNSAPDKSGLPSDRFSAERTGGSVSTLTIQRTQQEDSAVYLCASSPRTSIGEQFFGPGTRLTVL.

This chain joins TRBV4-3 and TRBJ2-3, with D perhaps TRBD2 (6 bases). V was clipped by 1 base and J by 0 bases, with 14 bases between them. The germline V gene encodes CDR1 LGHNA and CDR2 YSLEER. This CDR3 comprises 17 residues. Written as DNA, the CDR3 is TGCGCCAGCAGCCAAGCCCCGGGGGAGCATAGCACAGATACGCAGTATTTT. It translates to CASSQAPGEHSTDTQYF.

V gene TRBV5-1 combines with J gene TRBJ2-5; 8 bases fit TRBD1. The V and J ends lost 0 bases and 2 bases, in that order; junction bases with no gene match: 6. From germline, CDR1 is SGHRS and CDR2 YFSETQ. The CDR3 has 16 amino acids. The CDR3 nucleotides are TGCGCCAGCAGCTTGGTTGCAGGGGGCAATCAAGAGACCCAGTACTTC. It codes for CASSLVAGGNQETQYF.

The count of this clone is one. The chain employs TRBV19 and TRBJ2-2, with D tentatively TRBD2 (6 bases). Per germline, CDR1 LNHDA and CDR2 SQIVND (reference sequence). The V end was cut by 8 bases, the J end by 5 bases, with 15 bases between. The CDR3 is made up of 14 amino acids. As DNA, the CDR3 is TGTGCCAGTCTACCCCCGGGGAGGACCGGGGAGCTGTTTTTT. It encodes CASLPPGRTGELFF.

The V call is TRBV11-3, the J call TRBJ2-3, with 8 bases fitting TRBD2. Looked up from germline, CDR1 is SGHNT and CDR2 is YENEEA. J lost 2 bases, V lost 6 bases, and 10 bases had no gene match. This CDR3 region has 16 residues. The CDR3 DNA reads TGTGCCAGCAGTGCGAGCGAAGCGGGGGACACAGATACGCAGTATTTT. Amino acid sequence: CASSASEAGDTDTQYF.

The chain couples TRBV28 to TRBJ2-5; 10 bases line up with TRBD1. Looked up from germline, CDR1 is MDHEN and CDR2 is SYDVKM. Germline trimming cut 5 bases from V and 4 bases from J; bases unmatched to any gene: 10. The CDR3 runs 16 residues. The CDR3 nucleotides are TGTGCCAGCAGTCCTAAATTGACAGGGGGCCCAGAGACCCAGTACTTC. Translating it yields CASSPKLTGGPETQYF.

The CDR3 here is CASSPLTVNTEAFF. The CDR3 region has the DNA TGTGCCAGCAGCCCCCTGACAGTTAACACTGAAGCTTTCTTT. The genes are TRBV14 and TRBJ1-1; maybe TRBD1 (5 bases). CDR1 and CDR2 (germline): SGHDN, FVKESK. This CDR3 is built from 14 residues. V was trimmed by 4 bases and J by 2 bases, leaving 11 bases between them. Supplemented by reference TRBV14 and TRBJ1-1, the full variable domain reads EAGVTQFPSHSVIEKGQTVTLRCDPISGHDNLYWYRRVMGKEIKFLLHFVKESKQDESGMPNNRFLAERTGGTYSTLKVQPAELEDSGVYFCASSPLTVNTEAFFGQGTRLTVV.